This T cell receptor beta chain stems from a study of read filtering for tumor transcriptome and immune sequencing. Study background: Patients were approximately 18 male and 11 to 15 female, mean age 65.9 years, range about 47 to 85. 8 or 9 patients were R-ISS I, 16 were R-ISS II, 7 were R-ISS III. RNA-seq yielded only roughly 75 to 1,400 TCR reads, IR-seq about 4.05 to 11 million.

This library used roughly 400 ng RNA and molecular barcoded adaptors spanning alpha/delta and beta/gamma chains. TCRdb reprocessed the reads with MiXCR, giving one entry per CDR3 protein. This sample carries approximately 62,000 distinct CDR3 sequences, around 20% of them seen once, and the ten largest clones take roughly a tenth. A single count supports this clonotype. Its matching antigen is unknown. Since a much larger clone is just one base distant, this may be a read error. Study-level points and caveats: Approximately 80% of IR-seq clonotypes had one read, totaling around 3.4% of reads; RNA-seq: around 70% and 40%.

The CDR3 has 14 residues. Germline values: CDR1 SQVTM, CDR2 ANQGSEA. The J gene is TRBJ2-5, the V gene TRBV29-1, with D possibly being TRBD1 (5 bases). The TCR was taken from a donor at least 40 years old with multiple myeloma. The specimen sequenced was a population of CD138-negative cells sorted from bone marrow. This CDR3 is CGVEDPGRVETQYF. CDR3 nucleotide sequence: TGCGGCGTTGAAGATCCCGGCAGGGTTGAGACCCAGTACTTC.